These 15 T cell receptor beta chains originate from one sample sequenced in a study of CD8 T cells in Susac syndrome. After extraction with the RNeasy kit, roughly 0.5 to 1 ug of the RNA was reverse transcribed using random hexamers. TCRdb fed the immunoSEQ multiplex PCR reads into MiXCR, producing one record per CDR3 protein. The data contain 250,000 to 300,000 distinct CDR3 sequences, 70% to 90% of them seen just once; the ten biggest clones take up around 0.18%. The sequencing input was CD8+ T cells from PBMCs. The receptors derive from a human donor with multiple sclerosis.

The V and J genes are TRBV27 and TRBJ2-7; 10 bases align to TRBD1. The ends lost 5 bases at V and 6 bases at J; junction bases unmatched: 22. The CDR3 runs 19 residues. Germline CDR1 MNHEY, CDR2 SMNVEV (reference sequence). This CDR3 reads CASSLPPGQGLPRVGEQYF. CDR3 bases: TGTGCCAGCAGTCTCCCCCCGGGACAGGGGTTACCTAGAGTGGGCGAGCAGTACTTC.

This chain joins TRBV6-5 and TRBJ1-2, with 9 bases that match TRBD1. Trimming cost V 2 bases and J 6 bases; bases outside gene matches: 10. This CDR3 is built from 16 residues. Per germline, CDR1 MNHEY and CDR2 SVGAGI. In nucleotides, the CDR3 is TGTGCCAGCAGTTACGACCTGGGACAGGGACGGCATGGCTACACCTTC. Amino acid sequence: CASSYDLGQGRHGYTF.

CDR3 bases: TGTGCCAGCAGTTTGGAAGGGGGGGTAAGAGATACGCAGTATTTT. This sequence encodes CASSLEGGVRDTQYF. V is TRBV12-3 or TRBV12-4 and J is TRBJ2-3; a possible D gene is TRBD2 (7 bases). Trimming cost V 3 bases and J 5 bases, with 15 bases left between them. This CDR3 is built from 15 residues.

The chain links TRBV28 to TRBJ1-2; D perhaps matches TRBD1 (6 bases). The CDR3 contains 14 residues. From germline, CDR1 is MDHEN and CDR2 SYDVKM. V gave up 2 bases and J gave up 7 bases, with 14 bases separating them. CDR3 region: CASSLRRGAGGYTF. DNA for the CDR3: TGTGCCAGCAGTTTAAGGCGGGGGGCAGGTGGCTACACCTTC.

The CDR3 spells CASSSELAGGHYNEQFF. The CDR3, as DNA: TGCGCCAGCAGCTCCGAATTAGCGGGGGGCCACTACAATGAGCAGTTCTTC. V and J are TRBV5-1 and TRBJ2-1, with 10 bases identical to TRBD2. Germline CDR1 is SGHRS and CDR2 is YFSETQ. CDR3 length: 17 residues. V lost 3 bases to trimming and J lost 3 bases; unmatched junction nucleotides: 9.

The chain uses TRBV7-9 and TRBJ2-1, with no clear D. Per the germline V gene, CDR1 is SEHNR and CDR2 is FQNEAQ (reference sequence). The CDR3 runs to 13 residues. V lost 2 bases to trimming and J lost 5 bases, with 7 bases between them. CDR3 in amino acids: CASSLTTNNEQFF. The CDR3 region has the DNA TGTGCCAGCAGCTTAACGACCAACAATGAGCAGTTCTTC.

The rearrangement links TRBV7-9 to TRBJ1-3; TRBD1 aligns across 7 bases. CDR1 and CDR2 (germline): SEHNR, FQNEAQ (reference sequence). Trimming at V came to 2 bases and at J to 0 bases, leaving 7 bases not matched to a gene. This CDR3 has 17 residues. CDR3 sequence (DNA): TGTGCCAGCAGCTTACCCAGGGGACAGCCCTCTGGAAACACCATATATTTT. Translated: CASSLPRGQPSGNTIYF.

The V gene is TRBV18, the J gene TRBJ1-5; the D is unclear. The CDR3 is 14 residues long. V dropped 6 bases and J dropped 1 base, with 10 bases sitting between them. Germline assignment: CDR1 KGHSH and CDR2 LQKENI. CDR3 bases: TGTGCCAGCTCCCCCCGCGGGAGCAATCAGCCCCAGCATTTT. It yields the protein CASSPRGSNQPQHF.

The genes are TRBV6-1 and TRBJ1-5; D unresolved. Germline V gene lookup returns CDR1 MNHNS and CDR2 SASEGT. CDR3 length equals 11 residues. Trimming shortened V by 3 bases and J by 11 bases, and 8 bases separated the two germline ends. The CDR3 loop is CASSDMASQHF. CDR3 bases: TGTGCCAGCAGTGATATGGCTTCCCAGCATTTT.

The rearrangement uses TRBV12-3 or TRBV12-4 and TRBJ2-2, with D perhaps matching TRBD2 (5 bases). With 6 bases removed from V and 3 bases from J, the gap between germline ends came to 11 bases. The CDR3 has 14 residues. Here the CDR3 reads CASSHGSYTGELFF. Written as DNA, the CDR3 is TGTGCCAGCAGCCATGGGAGTTACACCGGGGAGCTGTTTTTT.

This chain joins TRBV20-1 and TRBJ1-1; D gene unclear. Trimming pared 6 bases from V and 3 bases from J, leaving 11 bases between. The CDR3 has 12 amino acids. The germline V gene encodes CDR1 DFQATT and CDR2 SNEGSKA (reference sequence). The CDR3, as DNA: TGCAGTGCCCCCCGGCGGGACACTGAAGCTTTCTTT. Translating gives CSAPRRDTEAFF.

The V gene is TRBV7-2, the J gene TRBJ2-1; tentatively, D is TRBD2 (6 bases). The V gene lost 5 bases and the J gene lost 2 bases, with 13 bases spanning the gap. The germline CDR1 and CDR2 sequences are SGHTA and FQGNSA. CDR3 size: 15 residues. The CDR3 loop is CASSVGSLTYNEQFF. The CDR3 nucleotides are TGTGCCAGCAGCGTCGGGAGTTTGACCTACAATGAGCAGTTCTTC.

The chain links TRBV9 to TRBJ1-1; D uncertain. Germline V gene lookup returns CDR1 SGDLS and CDR2 YYNGEE. V dropped 0 bases and J dropped 6 bases, with 12 bases sitting between them. The CDR3 runs to 14 residues. CDR3 in DNA: TGTGCCAGCAGCGTAGGGTACGGAGACGCTGAAGCTTTCTTT. Translated, it gives CASSVGYGDAEAFF.

The chain employs TRBV6-2 or TRBV6-3 and TRBJ1-5, with D possibly TRBD1 on 5 matching bases. Germline-derived CDR1 and CDR2 are MNHEY and SVGEGT. V was pared by 7 bases and J by 6 bases, with 22 bases between. The CDR3 loop spans 16 amino acids. The CDR3 loop is CASTSPGQGGIQPQHF. In DNA, the CDR3 is TGTGCCAGCACATCACCAGGGCAGGGAGGGATTCAGCCCCAGCATTTT.

This chain uses TRBV29-1 with TRBJ1-5, with 10 bases lining up with TRBD1. CDR1 is SQVTM and CDR2 is ANQGSEA in the germline V gene. Trimming at V came to 1 base and at J to 11 bases, leaving 8 bases not matched to a gene. The CDR3 consists of 14 residues. The CDR3 protein is CSVEVGTGEGTQHF. Here the CDR3 DNA reads TGCAGCGTTGAAGTAGGGACAGGGGAGGGGACCCAGCATTTT. The whole variable domain, remainder taken from reference TRBV29-1 and TRBJ1-5, is SAVISQKPSRDICQRGTSLTIQCQVDSQVTMMFWYRQQPGQSLTLIATANQGSEATYESGFVIDKFPISRPNLTFSTLTVSNMSPEDSSIYLCSVEVGTGEGTQHFGDGTRLSIL.